The rows below give T cell receptor beta chains drawn from one sample of a study of shared T cell receptors in the human thymus. The table came from immunoSEQ multiplex PCR; TCRdb's copy has only in-frame clones and leaves some out. Altogether hundreds of thousands of clones are present, 75% to 85% being singletons, with the ten largest covering 0.013%. In addition, the sample was reused for a study of human thymus T cells.

The sample was thymocytes. These receptors all stem from a boy under two years old with a congenital heart defect. CDR3s include the opening cysteine and the closing phenylalanine or tryptophan. A D gene is named only where the DNA matches it firmly. The size field is filled for only some rows; it gives once, few, many or a size class.

d_call	v_call	j_call	clone_size	cdr3_nt	cdr3_aa
TRBD2	TRBV19	TRBJ2-1	NA	TGTGCCAGTAGTATAGACCCCGGCCAAGCGGGAGGTTCCCATGAGCAGTTCTTC	CASSIDPGQAGGSHEQFF
TRBD2	TRBV2	TRBJ2-7	NA	TGTGCCAGCAGTCGGACGGGAGGGCCCCACGAGCAGTACTTC	CASSRTGGPHEQYF
NA	TRBV7-8	TRBJ1-5	NA	TGTGCCAGCAGCACTCCCTACGACAGACAGGAAGGCAATCAGCCCCAGCATTTT	CASSTPYDRQEGNQPQHF
NA	TRBV30	TRBJ2-2	NA	TGTGCCTGGAGGCGCGGAGGGCGGAACACCGGGGAGCTGTTTTTT	CAWRRGGRNTGELFF
TRBD1	TRBV6-1	TRBJ2-7	NA	TGTGCCAGCAGTGACATCAGACAGGGGGAGGACGAGCAGTACTTC	CASSDIRQGEDEQYF
NA	TRBV28	TRBJ2-7	NA	TGTGCCAGCAGTTTAGGTAACAGGGATAGAAACGAGCAGTACTTC	CASSLGNRDRNEQYF
NA	TRBV6-5	TRBJ2-7	NA	TGTGCCAGCAGGTCCACAGGGAACGAGCAGTACTTC	CASRSTGNEQYF
TRBD1	TRBV27	TRBJ2-1	NA	TGTGCCAGCAGTGCCGAAACCGGGACAGGGGCGGCGATCAATGAGCAGTTCTTC	CASSAETGTGAAINEQFF
TRBD2	TRBV27	TRBJ2-1	few	TGTGCCAGCAGTGCCCGGTTTAGCGGGGCCTACAATGAGCAGTTCTTC	CASSARFSGAYNEQFF
TRBD1	TRBV4-3	TRBJ2-1	NA	TGCGCCAGCAGCCAAGAGGGCGGGGACAGGAGAGGTACGGGGGTTGCGAATGAGCAGTTCTTC	CASSQEGGDRRGTGVANEQFF
NA	TRBV4-2	TRBJ2-3	NA	TGTGCCAGCAGCCAAGAAGCGTATAGCGCTGGAGATACGCAGTATTTT	CASSQEAYSAGDTQYF
TRBD2	TRBV29-1	TRBJ2-5	NA	TGCAGCGTTTGCACCCGGGAGGGAGGGAAGACCCAGTACTTC	CSVCTREGGKTQYF
TRBD2	TRBV19	TRBJ2-7	NA	TGTGCCAGTAGCCATGTAGGGGTACCGGGACTAGCGGCTTGCGAGCAGTACTTC	CASSHVGVPGLAACEQYF
NA	TRBV5-4	TRBJ1-2	NA	TGTGCCAGCAGGGAAGGGGACTATGGCTACACCTTC	CASREGDYGYTF
NA	TRBV2	TRBJ2-3	NA	TGTGCCAGCAGTGAGCGACGCCCCGGGTGGGATACGCAGTATTTT	CASSERRPGWDTQYF
NA	TRBV6-4	TRBJ1-2	NA	TGTGCCAGCACGGGAGGGGGACGATCTAACTATGGCTACACCTTC	CASTGGGRSNYGYTF
NA	TRBV19	TRBJ1-2	NA	TGTGCCAGTAGTCCCCCGGGAGCAGGCTATGGCTACACCTTC	CASSPPGAGYGYTF
TRBD2	TRBV14	TRBJ2-7	NA	TGTGCCAGCAGCCAAGAACTAGCGTCGGTCTACGAGCAGTACTTC	CASSQELASVYEQYF
NA	TRBV6-5	TRBJ2-7	NA	TGTGCCAGCAGCCCCCACAACTACGAGCAGTACTTC	CASSPHNYEQYF
NA	TRBV4-1	TRBJ2-7	few	TGCGCCAGCAGCCAGCGGGTGGGGGGAATCGACTACGAGCAGTACTTC	CASSQRVGGIDYEQYF
NA	TRBV19	TRBJ1-5	NA	TGTGCCAGTAGTATTAAGGTAGGACACCTCAATCAGCCCCAGCATTTT	CASSIKVGHLNQPQHF
TRBD2	TRBV9	TRBJ2-7	NA	TGTGCCAGCAGCGTAAGGTCTAGCGGGCCACCTGATATGCGGGAGCAGTACTTC	CASSVRSSGPPDMREQYF
NA	TRBV12-5	TRBJ2-2	NA	TGTGCTCCCGTCGGGTTTGTGAACACCGGGGAGCTGTTTTTT	CAPVGFVNTGELFF
TRBD1	TRBV9	TRBJ2-7	once	TGTGCCAGCAGCGTAGGGTCGGACAGGGGCTACGAGCAGTACTTC	CASSVGSDRGYEQYF
NA	TRBV7-2	TRBJ1-2	NA	TGTGCCAGCAGCCCCGGGGGGCGAGGCTACACCTTC	CASSPGGRGYTF
TRBD1	TRBV6-5	TRBJ1-1	NA	TGTGCCAGCAGTGCGGGACAGGGAAGGACTGAAGCTTTCTTT	CASSAGQGRTEAFF
NA	TRBV6-5	TRBJ1-3	once	TGTGCCAGCAGTTACTCGATTTGGACAGTGGGCAACACCATATATTTT	CASSYSIWTVGNTIYF
TRBD1	TRBV11-3	TRBJ1-1	NA	TGTGCCAGCAGCTCCCGGGACAGGGGGTGGATGAACACTGAAGCTTTCTTT	CASSSRDRGWMNTEAFF
TRBD2	TRBV6-4	TRBJ2-1	NA	TGTGCCAGCAGCAAGCGGGAGAGCTCCTACAATGAGCAGTTCTTC	CASSKRESSYNEQFF
NA	TRBV6-1	TRBJ2-2	NA	TGTGCCAGCAGTGAAGGTGGCTTCCTAGTGGCCGGGGAGCTGTTTTTT	CASSEGGFLVAGELFF
TRBD1	TRBV14	TRBJ2-7	NA	TGTGCCAGCAGCCACCGGGACAGGGCCCCCGAGCAGTACTTC	CASSHRDRAPEQYF
NA	TRBV29-1	TRBJ2-1	NA	TGCAGCGTTGAAGGTCGCAACGAGCTCGGTGGCAATGAGCAGTTCTTC	CSVEGRNELGGNEQFF
NA	TRBV19	TRBJ1-4	few	TGTGCCAGTAGTCCAGGGATTCGGTGGGGAACTAATGAAAAACTGCTTTTT	CASSPGIRWGTNEKLLF
TRBD2	TRBV5-4	TRBJ2-2	NA	TGTGCCAGCAGCGGCACGGGACTAGCGGGAGTTCGAACCGGGGAGCTGTTTTTT	CASSGTGLAGVRTGELFF
TRBD2	TRBV19	TRBJ2-1	NA	TGTGCCAGTGTGGGGCTTTTAGCGGGGGTGAGGGGTGAGCAGTTCTTC	CASVGLLAGVRGEQFF
NA	TRBV4-3	TRBJ1-4	once	TGCGCCAGCAGCCAAGTTTTGTCAGAGGAGAAGGACTTTAATGAAAAACTGTTTTTT	CASSQVLSEEKDFNEKLFF
NA	TRBV11-1	TRBJ2-4	NA	TGTGCCAGCAGCCGGGACATCTCCCCCAAAAACATTCAGTACTTC	CASSRDISPKNIQYF
NA	TRBV5-4	TRBJ2-3	NA	TGTGCCAGCAGCCAAGGACTGGAGGGCACAGATACGCAGTATTTT	CASSQGLEGTDTQYF
TRBD2	TRBV6-1	TRBJ2-7	NA	TGTGCCAGCAGTGAGCCCGTCCGTGCGGGAGTCTACGAGCAGTACTTC	CASSEPVRAGVYEQYF
TRBD1	TRBV27	TRBJ2-2	NA	TGTGCCAGCAGTTTAGGACAGGTGAACACCGGGGAGCTGTTTTTT	CASSLGQVNTGELFF
TRBD2	TRBV9	TRBJ2-3	NA	TGTGCCAGCAGCGTACACTCGGCTAGCGGGAGGGCAGATACGCAGTATTTT	CASSVHSASGRADTQYF
NA	TRBV28	TRBJ2-4	once	TGTGCCAGCAGTTTAAGGCCTACTAGTGGGCACATTCAGTACTTC	CASSLRPTSGHIQYF
NA	TRBV27	TRBJ2-7	NA	TGTGCCAGCACTGTTCTTTCTCGGACAGCGACCCCCTACGAGCAGTACTTC	CASTVLSRTATPYEQYF
TRBD1	TRBV5-4	TRBJ2-2	NA	TGTGCCAGCAGCTCACAGGGGACCACACGAGCGAACACCGGGGAGCTGTTTTTT	CASSSQGTTRANTGELFF
NA	TRBV27	TRBJ2-6	few	TGTGCCAGCAGCCTCCGAGCCGGGGCCAACGTCCTGACTTTC	CASSLRAGANVLTF
TRBD1	TRBV6-1	TRBJ1-2	NA	TGTGCCAGCAGTGACCCCGCACAGGGGAGACCTAACTATGGCTACACCTTC	CASSDPAQGRPNYGYTF
NA	TRBV4-3	TRBJ1-4	NA	TGCGCCAGCAGCCATTTTGTCGGTGAAAAACTGTTTTTT	CASSHFVGEKLFF
NA	TRBV28	TRBJ2-7	NA	TGTGCCAGCAGTCCGAGCGGGTTCACCTACGAGCAGTACTTC	CASSPSGFTYEQYF
TRBD1	TRBV6-4	TRBJ1-5	few	TGTGCCAGCAGCGTGACAGGGCATAGCAATCAGCCCCAGCATTTT	CASSVTGHSNQPQHF
TRBD1	TRBV4-2	TRBJ1-3	NA	TGTGCCAGCAGCCAACCCAGGGGGCACCGCTCTGGAAACACCATATATTTT	CASSQPRGHRSGNTIYF